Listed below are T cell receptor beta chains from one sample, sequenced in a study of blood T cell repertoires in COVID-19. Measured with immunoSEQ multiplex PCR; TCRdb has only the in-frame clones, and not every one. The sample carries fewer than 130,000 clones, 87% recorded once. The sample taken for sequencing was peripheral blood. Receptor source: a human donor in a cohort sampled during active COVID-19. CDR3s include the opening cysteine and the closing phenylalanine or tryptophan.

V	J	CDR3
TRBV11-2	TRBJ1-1	CASSLDLGGGHTEAFF
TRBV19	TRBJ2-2	CASSIGQGSNTGELFF
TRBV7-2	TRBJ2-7	CASSSGQPATRQYF
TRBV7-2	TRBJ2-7	CASSFRVRDPSYEQYF
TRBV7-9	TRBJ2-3	CASRLAGDSDTQYF
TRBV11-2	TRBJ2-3	CASSLVRRGPGDTQYF
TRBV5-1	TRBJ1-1	CASREQGNTEAFF
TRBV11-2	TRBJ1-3	CASSQGYSGNTIYF
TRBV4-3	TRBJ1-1	CATRGGTEPNSEAFF
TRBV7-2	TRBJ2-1	CASSLDRVDNEQFF
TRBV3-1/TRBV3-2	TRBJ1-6	CASSRDEGGSPLHF
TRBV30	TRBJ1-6	CAWSTRGTGYSPLHF
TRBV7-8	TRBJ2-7	CASSLTNRVSHEQYF
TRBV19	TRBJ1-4	CASGWGPTNEKLFF
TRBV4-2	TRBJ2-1	CASSQDLGLAGGRSYNEQFF
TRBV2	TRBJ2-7	CASREGRVGEQYF
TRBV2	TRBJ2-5	CASSSPSQETQYF
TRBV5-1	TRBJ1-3	CASSTGQGAGGNTIYF
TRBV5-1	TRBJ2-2	CASSLGTDGELFF
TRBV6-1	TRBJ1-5	CASSDLQEGYQPQHF
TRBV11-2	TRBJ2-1	CASSTGTSGGAKYNEQFF
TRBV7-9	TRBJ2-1	CASGPVNEQFF
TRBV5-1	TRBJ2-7	CASSIDRVSYEQYF
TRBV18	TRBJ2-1	CASSPRDRGLQFF
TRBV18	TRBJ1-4	CASSPGQGEKLFF
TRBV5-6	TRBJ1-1	CASSFNRGTADRNTEAFF
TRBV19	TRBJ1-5	CASTAGDRSNQPQHF
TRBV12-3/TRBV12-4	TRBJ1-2	CASSLQGVGGYTF
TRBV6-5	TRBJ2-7	CASSSPWTLPYEQYF
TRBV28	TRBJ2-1	CASSLYQGGSYNEQFF
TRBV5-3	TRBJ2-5	CARNVRGGPLQETQYF
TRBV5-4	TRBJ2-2	CASRDGQGSGTGELFF
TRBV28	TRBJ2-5	CASSTSQTGQETQYF
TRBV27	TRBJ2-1	CASRGLVNEQFF
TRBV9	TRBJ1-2	CASSVGTEGHGYTF
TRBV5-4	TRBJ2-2	CASSAGTSGNQLAGELFF
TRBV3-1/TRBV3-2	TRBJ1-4	CASSQVRGGLEKLFF